The 9 T cell receptor beta chains below were found in one sample sequenced in a study of technical replicates of blood from several donors. TCRdb's copy holds only in-frame clones and misses some; the assay was immunoSEQ multiplex PCR. The table shows some 67,000 clones, with 95% to 98% occurring only once. Sequences were obtained from T cells isolated from PBMCs. These receptor sequences come from a human donor in good health.

The chain has TRBV10-1 and TRBJ2-2; D is uncertain. The CDR3 runs 14 residues. The germline gives CDR1 WNHNN, CDR2 SYGVQD (reference sequence). V dropped 6 bases and J dropped 2 bases, with 10 bases sitting between them. This chain's CDR3 is CASSRLTNTGELFF. The CDR3 DNA sequence: TGCGCCAGCAGCCGTCTGACTAACACCGGGGAGCTGTTTTTT.

The chain carries TRBV14 and TRBJ1-1; no reliable D call. The CDR3 consists of 13 residues. With 4 bases removed from V and 6 bases from J, the gap between germline ends came to 12 bases. CDR1 is SGHDN and CDR2 is FVKESK in the germline V gene. DNA for the CDR3: TGTGCCAGCAGCCCTAGTAGGACTGCTGAAGCTTTCTTT. This sequence encodes CASSPSRTAEAFF.

The V call is TRBV5-1, the J call TRBJ1-2; 9 bases match TRBD1. This CDR3 has 14 amino acids. V gave up 4 bases and J gave up 6 bases; unmatched junction bases: 7. In germline, CDR1 is SGHRS, CDR2 YFSETQ. This CDR3 is CASSGYRGQDGYTF. The CDR3 DNA follows: TGCGCCAGCAGCGGTTACAGGGGGCAGGATGGCTACACCTTC.

V and J are TRBV5-1 and TRBJ2-5, with TRBD1 as a possible D gene (6 bases). Trimming stripped 3 bases from V and 5 bases from J, with 11 bases between. CDR3 length equals 13 residues. From germline, CDR1 is SGHRS and CDR2 YFSETQ. The CDR3 reads CASSSQGRETQYF. The CDR3 region has the DNA TGCGCCAGCAGCTCGCAGGGGCGGGAGACCCAGTACTTC.

The rearrangement joins TRBV19 to TRBJ2-7, with TRBD1 matching 8 bases. V lost 4 bases, J lost 6 bases, and 5 bases stayed unmatched. The V gene's germline CDR1 is LNHDA and CDR2 SQIVND (reference sequence). This CDR3 has 13 amino acids. The CDR3 is CASSRTGPGEQYF. CDR3 coding DNA: TGTGCCAGTAGTAGGACAGGGCCGGGCGAGCAGTACTTC.

The chain uses TRBV2 and TRBJ2-3; 7 bases are a match to TRBD2. V lost 8 bases and J lost 7; bases outside the gene matches: 9. Looked up from germline, CDR1 is SNHLY and CDR2 is FYNNEI. CDR3 size: 13 residues. This CDR3 reads CASVPGLSYTQYF. The CDR3 region has the DNA TGTGCCAGCGTCCCGGGACTATCTTATACGCAGTATTTT.

The CDR3 DNA reads as TGTGCCAGCAGCCCACAGGGCAACGGTGTCAGTGGCTACACCTTC. Its translation: CASSPQGNGVSGYTF. The chain combines TRBV7-3 with TRBJ1-2, with a weak D call TRBD1 (6 bases). The CDR3 runs 15 residues. The V end lost 5 bases, the J end lost 7 bases, and 20 bases lay between the germline ends. Germline CDR1 is SGHTA and CDR2 is FQGTGA.

V and J are TRBV5-1 and TRBJ2-5, with no clear D. V was pared by 0 bases and J by 3 bases, with 15 bases between. This CDR3 has 16 amino acids. Looked up from germline, CDR1 is SGHRS and CDR2 is YFSETQ. For the CDR3, the DNA is TGCGCCAGCAGCTTGGGGGTGCCGGGTACCAAAGAGACCCAGTACTTC. This gives the protein CASSLGVPGTKETQYF. Supplemented by reference TRBV5-1 and TRBJ2-5, the full variable domain reads KAGVTQTPRYLIKTRGQQVTLSCSPISGHRSVSWYQQTPGQGLQFLFEYFSETQRNKGNFPGRFSGRQFSNSRSEMNVSTLELGDSALYLCASSLGVPGTKETQYFGPGTRLLVL.

V is TRBV4-1 and J is TRBJ2-2, with TRBD2 matching 11 bases. V shed 1 base and J 7 bases; nucleotides not matched to a gene: 2. This CDR3 has 15 residues. CDR1 and CDR2 from the germline V gene are MGHRA and YSYEKL. The CDR3, as DNA: TGCGCCAGCAGCCAAGTGACTAGCGGGGACGGGGAGCTGTTTTTT. It is translated as CASSQVTSGDGELFF.